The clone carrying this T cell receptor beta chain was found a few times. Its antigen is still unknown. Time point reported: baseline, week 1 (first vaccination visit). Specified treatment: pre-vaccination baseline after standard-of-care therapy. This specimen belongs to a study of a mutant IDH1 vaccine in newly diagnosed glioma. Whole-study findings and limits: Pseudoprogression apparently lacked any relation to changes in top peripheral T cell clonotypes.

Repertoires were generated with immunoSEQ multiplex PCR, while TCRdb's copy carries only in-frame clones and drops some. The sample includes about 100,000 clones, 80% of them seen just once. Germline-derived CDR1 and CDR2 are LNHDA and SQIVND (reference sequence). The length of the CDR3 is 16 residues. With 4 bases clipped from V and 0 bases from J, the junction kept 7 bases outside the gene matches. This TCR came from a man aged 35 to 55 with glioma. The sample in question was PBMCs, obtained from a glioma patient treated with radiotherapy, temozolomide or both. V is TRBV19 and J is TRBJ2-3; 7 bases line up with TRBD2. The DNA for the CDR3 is TGTGCCAGTAGTAAGGAGGGAGGGATTAGCACAGATACGCAGTATTTT. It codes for CASSKEGGISTDTQYF.